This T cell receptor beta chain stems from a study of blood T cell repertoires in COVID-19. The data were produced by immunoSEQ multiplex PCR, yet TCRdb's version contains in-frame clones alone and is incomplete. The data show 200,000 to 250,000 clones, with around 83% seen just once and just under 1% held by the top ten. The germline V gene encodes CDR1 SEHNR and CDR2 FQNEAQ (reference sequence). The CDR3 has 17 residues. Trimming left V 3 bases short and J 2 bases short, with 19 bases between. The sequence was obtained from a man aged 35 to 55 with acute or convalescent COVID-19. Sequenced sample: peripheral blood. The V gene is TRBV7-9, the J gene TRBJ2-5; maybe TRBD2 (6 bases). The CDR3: CASSLGLGRLIQETQYF. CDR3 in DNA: TGTGCCAGCAGCTTGGGACTGGGACGCCTGATACAAGAGACCCAGTACTTC.